The sample holds many counts of the clone carrying this T cell receptor beta chain. The antigen is unknown. The entry originates in a study of T-cell reconstitution after alpha-beta-depleted transplantation in children. Study-level results: About two months after transplant, alpha-beta T cells reportedly came from several hundred expanded graft clones. A year post-transplant, T-cell counts and diversity derived mostly from newly produced T cells. Some patients showed high day-60 TCRbeta diversity, which derived from surviving recipient T cells and thymic progenitors.

The authors prepared the TCRbeta library with unique molecular identifiers. TCRdb ran MiXCR on the PCR reads and lists one entry per CDR3 protein. The table shows 250,000 or so distinct CDR3 sequences, with roughly 7.7% occurring only once. The germline V gene has CDR1 MDHEN and CDR2 SYDVKM. V gave up 5 bases and J gave up 4 bases, with 12 bases separating them. The CDR3 is 14 amino acids. The V gene is TRBV28, the J gene TRBJ1-5; D gene ambiguous. This TCR was sampled from a male patient younger than 18 who had a stem cell transplant for acute lymphoblastic leukemia, so the T cells may come from the graft donor. The sample consisted of PBMCs, mostly from graft donor cells, taken 180 days after TCRalphabeta/CD19-depleted stem cell transplant. The CDR3 region has the DNA TGTGCCAGCAGTCGAGGGAACGGTAATCAGCCCCAGCATTTT. This encodes CASSRGNGNQPQHF. The entire variable domain, with the rest obtained from reference TRBV28 and TRBJ1-5, is as follows: DVKVTQSSRYLVKRTGEKVFLECVQDMDHENMFWYRQDPGLGLRLIYFSYDVKMKEKGDIPEGYSVSREKKERFSLILESASTNQTSMYLCASSRGNGNQPQHFGDGTRLSIL.